This T cell receptor (beta chain) comes out of a study of shared clonotypes between healthy human individuals. Terminally differentiated effector memory CD45RA+ cells were excluded by CCR7 positive selection of CD45RO-negative cells. Healthy adults negative for HIV, lacking recent acute infections or vaccinations, served as donors. Assay execution took place at the deep level. Profiled with immunoSEQ multiplex PCR; TCRdb holds only in-frame clones, not every one. The sample consists of some 1,900,000 clones, about 95% of them appearing once. Germline V gives CDR1 MDHEN, CDR2 SYDVKM. CDR3 size: 19 residues. Trimming left V 4 bases short and J 2 bases short, with 23 bases between. Details on this clone: Its antigen is unidentified.

Study-level results: Enrolling few donors narrowed the genetic and exposure-history diversity that was represented.

The receptor was isolated from a man aged 18 to 29 in good health. V is TRBV28 and J is TRBJ1-4; D gene ambiguous. The sequenced material came from naive CD8+ T cells sorted from blood. CDR3 residues: CASSSAVRGSVYTNEKLFF. CDR3 in DNA: TGTGCCAGCAGTTCTGCAGTTCGAGGTTCGGTATACACTAATGAAAAACTGTTTTTT.